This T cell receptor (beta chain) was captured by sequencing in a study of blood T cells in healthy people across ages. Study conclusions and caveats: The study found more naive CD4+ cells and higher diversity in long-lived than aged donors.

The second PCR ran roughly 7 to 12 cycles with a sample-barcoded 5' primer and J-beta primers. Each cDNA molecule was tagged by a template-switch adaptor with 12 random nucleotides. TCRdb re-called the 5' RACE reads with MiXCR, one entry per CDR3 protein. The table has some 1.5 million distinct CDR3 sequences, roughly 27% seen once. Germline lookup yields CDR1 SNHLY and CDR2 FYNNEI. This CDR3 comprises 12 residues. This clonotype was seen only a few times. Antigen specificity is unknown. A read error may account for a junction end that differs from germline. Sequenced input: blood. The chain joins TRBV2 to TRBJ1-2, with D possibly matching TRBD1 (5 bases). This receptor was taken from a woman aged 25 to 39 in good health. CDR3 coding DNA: TGTGCCAACAGTCTAAGGGGCTATGGCTACACCTTC. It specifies CANSLRGYGYTF. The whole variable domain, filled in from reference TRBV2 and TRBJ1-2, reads EPEVTQTPSHQVTQMGQEVILRCVPISNHLYFYWYRQILGQKVEFLVSFYNNEISEKSEIFDDQFSVERPDGSNFTLKIRSTKLEDSAMYFCANSLRGYGYTFGSGTRLTVV.